Below, 18 T cell receptor beta chains from the same sample are listed, as sequenced in a study of metastatic and nonmetastatic thyroid tumors. Thyroid surgery took place with no prior treatment in any patient. TCRdb re-called the PCR reads through MiXCR. The data show 2,000 to 2,500 clones, around a quarter seen once. Source material: adjacent normal tissue. These receptors were taken from a male donor with papillary thyroid cancer or a benign thyroid nodule (not recorded which). Some clones in this sample may be carry-over from other donors' samples.

The chain recombines TRBV9 with TRBJ2-7, with a weak D call TRBD2 (6 bases). The V and J ends lost 2 bases and 1 base respectively, with 10 bases between them. Germline-derived CDR1 and CDR2 are SGDLS and YYNGEE. The CDR3 has 14 amino acids. The CDR3 sequence is CASSVGSGSYEQYF. CDR3 nucleotide sequence: TGTGCCAGCAGCGTCGGTAGCGGATCCTACGAGCAGTACTTC.

This clone appeared many times. The chain is built from TRBV3-1 and TRBJ2-1; no definite D call. The ends were cut back, 1 base at V and 8 bases at J, with 12 bases in the middle. This CDR3 spans 14 amino acids. CDR1 is LGHDT and CDR2 is YNNKEL in the germline V gene (reference sequence). CDR3 DNA: TGTGCCAGCAGCCAAGTCGTCGATGGGCATGAGCAGTTCTTC. Translated: CASSQVVDGHEQFF.

The chain combines TRBV6-5 with TRBJ2-7; TRBD2 agrees at 7 bases. This CDR3 is 15 amino acids long. Germline trimming cut 1 base from V and 2 bases from J; bases unmatched to any gene: 5. Germline V gene lookup returns CDR1 MNHEY and CDR2 SVGAGI. In nucleotides, the CDR3 is TGTGCCAGCAGTTACTTCCGCGGGGGTACCTACGAGCAGTACTTC. This gives the protein CASSYFRGGTYEQYF.

The rearrangement joins TRBV2 to TRBJ2-3; 8 positions agree with TRBD2. This CDR3 spans 14 amino acids. J lost 5 bases, V lost 2 bases, and 3 bases had no gene match. Germline loops: CDR1 SNHLY, CDR2 FYNNEI. Written as DNA, the CDR3 is TGTGCCAGCAGTGAACGGGCGGGAGGAGATACGCAGTATTTT. The encoded protein is CASSERAGGDTQYF.

This clone was observed a few times. V usage is TRBV6-1 and J usage is TRBJ1-1, with TRBD1 matching over 7 bases. Trimming at V came to 6 bases and at J to 5 bases, leaving 9 bases not matched to a gene. The CDR3 loop spans 14 amino acids. The V gene's germline CDR1 is MNHNS and CDR2 SASEGT. The chain's CDR3 is CASSATGVRTEAFF. The CDR3 nucleotides read TGTGCCAGCAGCGCAACAGGGGTGAGGACTGAAGCTTTCTTT.

This clone has just a few counts. The chain joins TRBV2 to TRBJ2-7, with D tentatively TRBD1 (6 bases). CDR1 is SNHLY, CDR2 FYNNEI, per germline. The CDR3 has 17 amino acids. The V end lost 5 bases, the J end lost 1 base, and 21 bases lay between the germline ends. The CDR3 sequence is CASSTGGTGQPSYEQYF. The CDR3 bases are TGTGCCAGCAGTACCGGAGGAACAGGGCAGCCTTCCTACGAGCAGTACTTC.

By sample share, this clone is large. J is TRBJ2-2 and V is TRBV6-1, with 7 nucleotides matching TRBD1. With 4 bases clipped from V and 1 base from J, the junction kept 6 bases outside the gene matches. Germline V lookup: CDR1 MNHNS, CDR2 SASEGT. This CDR3 contains 16 residues. The chain's CDR3 is CASSGGRTGNTGELFF. As DNA, the CDR3 is TGTGCCAGCAGTGGAGGCCGGACAGGGAACACCGGGGAGCTGTTTTTT.

The chain uses TRBV6-1 and TRBJ2-5; TRBD2 matches at 15 bases. Unmatched junction bases numbered 1, after V lost 4 bases and J lost 4 bases. This CDR3 is built from 15 residues. Germline CDR1 reads MNHNS; CDR2 reads SASEGT. The DNA of the CDR3 is TGTGCCAGCAGTGGGACTAGCGGGGGGGCAGAGACCCAGTACTTC. As protein: CASSGTSGGAETQYF.

The V gene is TRBV2, the J gene TRBJ1-6; no definite D call. Deletions cut 6 bases from V and 1 base from J, with 13 bases between. This CDR3 spans 16 amino acids. Germline CDR1 reads SNHLY; CDR2 reads FYNNEI. Here the CDR3 DNA reads TGTGCCAGCAGAGGAGCCTCGGGGTCCTATAATTCACCCCTCCACTTT. Translating gives CASRGASGSYNSPLHF.

This clone was recorded a few times. This chain links TRBV10-3 with TRBJ1-6, with 7 nucleotides matching TRBD1. Trimming at V came to 3 bases and at J to 3 bases, leaving 5 bases not matched to a gene. The CDR3 totals 16 residues. Germline CDR1 reads ENHRY; CDR2 reads SYGVKD. CDR3 bases: TGTGCCATCAGTGAACGGGACAGCAGCTATAATTCACCCCTCCACTTT. Amino acids: CAISERDSSYNSPLHF.

The chain is built from TRBV28 and TRBJ2-2, with TRBD1 matching over 12 bases. Per germline, CDR1 MDHEN and CDR2 SYDVKM. The ends lost 6 bases at V and 7 bases at J; junction bases unmatched: 9. The CDR3 runs to 16 residues. The CDR3 DNA is TGTGCCAGCAGCCGGGGGGACAGGGGGCTTAACGGGGAGCTGTTTTTT. This encodes CASSRGDRGLNGELFF.

This clone was seen a handful of times. An end of the junction differs from the germline gene, which may be a read error. CDR3 amino acids: CASKKRGTYGYTF. In nucleotides, the CDR3 is TGTGCTAGCAAGAAGAGGGGGACATATGGCTACACCTTC. J is TRBJ1-2 and V is TRBV6-1; TRBD1 is a possible D gene (6 bases). Per the germline V gene, CDR1 is MNHNS and CDR2 is SASEGT. There are 13 residues in the CDR3.

CDR3 nucleotide sequence: TGTGCCAGCAGCTTAACGGAGGAGACCCAGTACTTC. Translating gives CASSLTEETQYF. The chain has TRBV7-6 and TRBJ2-5; D is unclear. This CDR3 is built from 12 residues. V was trimmed by 2 bases and J by 5 bases, leaving 6 bases between them. CDR1 is SGHVS, CDR2 FNYEAQ, per germline.

This chain uses TRBV20-1 with TRBJ2-7; D remains ambiguous. Germline-derived CDR1 and CDR2 are DFQATT and SNEGSKA (reference sequence). Trimming took off 6 bases at V and 0 bases at J, with 12 bases between the two ends. This CDR3 region has 13 residues. The CDR3 is CSAVSVHSYEQYF. CDR3 DNA: TGCAGTGCCGTGTCGGTCCACTCCTACGAGCAGTACTTC.

The chain is built from TRBV6-1 and TRBJ1-4, with D hard to call. Trimming stripped 8 bases from V and 7 bases from J, with 8 bases between. CDR1 MNHNS and CDR2 SASEGT come from the germline V gene. The CDR3 is 11 residues long. CDR3 loop: CASGETEKLFF. The CDR3 DNA reads as TGTGCCAGCGGGGAAACTGAAAAACTGTTTTTT.

This clone showed up just once. V and J are TRBV20-1 and TRBJ2-1; D not resolved. Trimming removed 0 bases at V and 1 base at J, with 7 bases between. Germline V CDR1 and CDR2: DFQATT, SNEGSKA (reference sequence). CDR3 size: 14 residues. The DNA of the CDR3 is TGCAGTGCTAGAGATCTGAGGTCCTACAATGAGCAGTTCTTC. Translation gives CSARDLRSYNEQFF.

This clone is labeled large. This chain links TRBV24-1 with TRBJ2-2, with TRBD1 as a possible D gene (6 bases). CDR3 size: 15 residues. Per germline, CDR1 KGHDR and CDR2 SFDVKD. Trimming took off 4 bases at V and 3 bases at J, with 11 bases between the two ends. The CDR3 coding sequence is TGTGCCACCAGTGACCAGGGGTTAGACACCGGGGAGCTGTTTTTT. Encoded protein: CATSDQGLDTGELFF.

Within the sample, this clone is medium-sized. This chain links TRBV5-1 with TRBJ2-7, with 10 bases lining up with TRBD2. V gave up 0 bases and J gave up 4 bases; unmatched junction bases: 10. This CDR3 region has 17 residues. Germline CDR1 and CDR2: SGHRS and YFSETQ. DNA of the CDR3: TGCGCCAGCAGCTTGGCCCCTGGGTTAGCGGGAGGTTACGAGCAGTACTTC. Its translation: CASSLAPGLAGGYEQYF. The whole variable domain, filled in from reference TRBV5-1 and TRBJ2-7, reads KAGVTQTPRYLIKTRGQQVTLSCSPISGHRSVSWYQQTPGQGLQFLFEYFSETQRNKGNFPGRFSGRQFSNSRSEMNVSTLELGDSALYLCASSLAPGLAGGYEQYFGPGTRLTVT.